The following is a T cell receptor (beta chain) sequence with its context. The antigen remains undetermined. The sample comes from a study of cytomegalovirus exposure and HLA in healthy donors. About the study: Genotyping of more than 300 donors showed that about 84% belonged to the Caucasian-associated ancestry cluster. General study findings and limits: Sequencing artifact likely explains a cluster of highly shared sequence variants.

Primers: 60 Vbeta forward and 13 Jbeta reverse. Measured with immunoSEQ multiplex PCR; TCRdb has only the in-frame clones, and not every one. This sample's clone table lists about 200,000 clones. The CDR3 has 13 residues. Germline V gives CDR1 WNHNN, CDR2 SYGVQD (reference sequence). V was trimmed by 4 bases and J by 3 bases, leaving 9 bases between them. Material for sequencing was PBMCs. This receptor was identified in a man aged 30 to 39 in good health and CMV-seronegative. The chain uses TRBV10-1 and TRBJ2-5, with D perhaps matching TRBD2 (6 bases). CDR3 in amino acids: CASSGASEETQYF. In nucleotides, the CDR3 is TGCGCCAGCAGTGGGGCTAGCGAAGAGACCCAGTACTTC.